The text below deals with one T cell receptor (beta chain). The antigen is unknown. PCR primers comprised 60 Vbeta and 13 Jbeta primers. Data came from immunoSEQ multiplex PCR; TCRdb stores just in-frame clones and leaves some out. The table shows 130,000 to 150,000 clones, with approximately 79% occurring only once. The CDR3 totals 15 residues. V was pared by 3 bases and J by 2 bases, with 5 bases of the junction left unmatched. Germline-derived CDR1 and CDR2 are SNHLY and FYNNEI. The sample belongs to a study of cytomegalovirus exposure and HLA in healthy donors. Regarding the study as a whole: There were about 160 TCR beta chains listed as cytomegalovirus-associated. Several of the most significant clusters were apparently associated with common viral pathogens in a later analysis. With further analysis later on, most CMV-associated TCR beta chains appeared HLA-restricted.

Input material: PBMCs. The genes are TRBV2 and TRBJ1-1, with 8 bases that match TRBD1. This sequence originates from a man younger than 35 in good health and CMV-seropositive. CDR3: CASSEMGQVNTEAFF. CDR3 coding DNA: TGTGCCAGCAGTGAGATGGGACAGGTAAACACTGAAGCTTTCTTT. Full variable domain (rest looked up from reference TRBV2 and TRBJ1-1): EPEVTQTPSHQVTQMGQEVILRCVPISNHLYFYWYRQILGQKVEFLVSFYNNEISEKSEIFDDQFSVERPDGSNFTLKIRSTKLEDSAMYFCASSEMGQVNTEAFFGQGTRLTVV.